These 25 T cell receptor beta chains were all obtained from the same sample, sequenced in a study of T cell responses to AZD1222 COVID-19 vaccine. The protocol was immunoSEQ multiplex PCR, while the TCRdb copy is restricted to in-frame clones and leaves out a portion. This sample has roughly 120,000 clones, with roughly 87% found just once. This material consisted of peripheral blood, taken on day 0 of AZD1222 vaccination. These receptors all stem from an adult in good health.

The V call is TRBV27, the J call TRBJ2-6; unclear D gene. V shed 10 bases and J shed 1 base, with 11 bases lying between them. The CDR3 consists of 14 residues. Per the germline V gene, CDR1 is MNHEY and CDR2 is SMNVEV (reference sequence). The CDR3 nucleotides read TGTGCCACCAAAACCGTTTCTGGGGCCAACGTCCTGACTTTC. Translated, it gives CATKTVSGANVLTF.

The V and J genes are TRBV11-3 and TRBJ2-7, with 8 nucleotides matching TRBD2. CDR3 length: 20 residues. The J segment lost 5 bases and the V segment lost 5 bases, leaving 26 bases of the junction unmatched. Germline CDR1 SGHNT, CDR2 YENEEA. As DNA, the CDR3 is TGTGCCAGCAGCCTAACGGCGGGGGTCCGGGAGGGCCTTCGGTACAACGAGCAGTACTTC. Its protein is CASSLTAGVREGLRYNEQYF. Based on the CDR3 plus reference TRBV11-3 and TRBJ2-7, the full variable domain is EAGVVQSPRYKIIEKKQPVAFWCNPISGHNTLYWYLQNLGQGPELLIRYENEEAVDDSQLPKDRFSAERLKGVDSTLKIQPAELGDSAVYLCASSLTAGVREGLRYNEQYFGPGTRLTVT.

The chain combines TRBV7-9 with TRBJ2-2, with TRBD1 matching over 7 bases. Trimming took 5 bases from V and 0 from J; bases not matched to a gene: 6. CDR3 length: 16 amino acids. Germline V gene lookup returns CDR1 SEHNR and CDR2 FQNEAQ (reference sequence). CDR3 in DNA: TGTGCCAGCAGCCGCGTGGGACAGCCGAACACCGGGGAGCTGTTTTTT. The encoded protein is CASSRVGQPNTGELFF.

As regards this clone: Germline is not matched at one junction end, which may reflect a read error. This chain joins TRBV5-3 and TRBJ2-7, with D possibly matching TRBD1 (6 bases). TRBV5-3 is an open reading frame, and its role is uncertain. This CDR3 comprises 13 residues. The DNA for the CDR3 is TGTGCCAGAAGTTTGGGACACCGCTACGAGCAGTACTTC. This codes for CARSLGHRYEQYF.

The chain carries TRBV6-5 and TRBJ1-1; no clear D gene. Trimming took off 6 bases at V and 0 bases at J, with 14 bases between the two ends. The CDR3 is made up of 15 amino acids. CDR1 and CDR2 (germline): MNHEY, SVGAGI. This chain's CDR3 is CASRAFDTLNTEAFF. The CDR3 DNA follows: TGTGCCAGCAGAGCATTCGACACATTGAACACTGAAGCTTTCTTT.

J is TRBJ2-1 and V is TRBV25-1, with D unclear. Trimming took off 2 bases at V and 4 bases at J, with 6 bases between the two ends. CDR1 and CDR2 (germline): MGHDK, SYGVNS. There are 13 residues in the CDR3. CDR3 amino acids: CASSETRYNEQFF. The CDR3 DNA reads TGTGCCAGCAGTGAAACCCGTTACAATGAGCAGTTCTTC.

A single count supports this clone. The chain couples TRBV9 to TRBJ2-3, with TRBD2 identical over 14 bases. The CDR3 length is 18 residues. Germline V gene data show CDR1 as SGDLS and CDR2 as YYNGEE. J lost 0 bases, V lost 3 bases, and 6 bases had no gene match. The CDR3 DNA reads TGTGCCAGCAGCGCATCGGGACTAGCGGGAGTAAGCACAGATACGCAGTATTTT. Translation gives CASSASGLAGVSTDTQYF.

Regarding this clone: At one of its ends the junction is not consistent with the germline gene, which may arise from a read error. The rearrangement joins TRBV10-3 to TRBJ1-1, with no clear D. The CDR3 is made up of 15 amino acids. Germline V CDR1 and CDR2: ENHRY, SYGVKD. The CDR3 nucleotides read TGTGCCATCAGTGGGACGCCCCCCCTGAACTCTGAAGCTTTCTTT. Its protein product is CAISGTPPLNSEAFF.

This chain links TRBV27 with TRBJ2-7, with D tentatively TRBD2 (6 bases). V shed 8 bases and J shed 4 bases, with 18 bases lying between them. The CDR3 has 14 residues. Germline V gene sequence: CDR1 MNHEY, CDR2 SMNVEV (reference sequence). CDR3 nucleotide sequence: TGTGCCAGCTTCCCCTACGGGAGAAGGTACGAGCAGTACTTC. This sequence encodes CASFPYGRRYEQYF.

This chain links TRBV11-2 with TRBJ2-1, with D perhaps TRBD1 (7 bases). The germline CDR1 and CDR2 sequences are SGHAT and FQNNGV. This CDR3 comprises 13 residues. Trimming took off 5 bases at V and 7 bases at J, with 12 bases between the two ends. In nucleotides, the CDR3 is TGTGCCAGCAGCCCAGGGGGGCGTAATGAGCAGTTCTTC. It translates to CASSPGGRNEQFF.

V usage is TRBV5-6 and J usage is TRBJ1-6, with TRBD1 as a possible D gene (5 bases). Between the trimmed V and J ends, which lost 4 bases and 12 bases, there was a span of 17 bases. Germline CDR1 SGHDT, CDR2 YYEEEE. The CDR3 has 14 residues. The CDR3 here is CASSLGRRDRPLHF. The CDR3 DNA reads TGTGCCAGCAGCCTGGGACGCCGGGACCGACCCCTCCACTTT.

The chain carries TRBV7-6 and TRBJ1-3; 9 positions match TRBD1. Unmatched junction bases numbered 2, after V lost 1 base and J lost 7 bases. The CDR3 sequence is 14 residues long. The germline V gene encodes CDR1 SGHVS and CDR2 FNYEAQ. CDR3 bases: TGTGCCAGCAGCTTAGGAACAGGGGGCAACACCATATATTTT. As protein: CASSLGTGGNTIYF.

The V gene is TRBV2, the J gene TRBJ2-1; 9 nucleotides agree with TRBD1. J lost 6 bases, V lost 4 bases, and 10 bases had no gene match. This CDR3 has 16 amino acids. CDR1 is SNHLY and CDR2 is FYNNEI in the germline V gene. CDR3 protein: CASSGGLGQGFNEQFF. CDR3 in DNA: TGTGCCAGCAGTGGGGGCTTAGGACAGGGGTTCAATGAGCAGTTCTTC.

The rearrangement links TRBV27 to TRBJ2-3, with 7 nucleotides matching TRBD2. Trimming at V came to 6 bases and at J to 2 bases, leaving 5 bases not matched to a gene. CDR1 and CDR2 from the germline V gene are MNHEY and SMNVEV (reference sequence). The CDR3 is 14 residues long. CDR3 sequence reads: CASRAGTLTDTQYF. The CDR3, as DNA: TGTGCCAGCAGAGCGGGAACTCTCACAGATACGCAGTATTTT.

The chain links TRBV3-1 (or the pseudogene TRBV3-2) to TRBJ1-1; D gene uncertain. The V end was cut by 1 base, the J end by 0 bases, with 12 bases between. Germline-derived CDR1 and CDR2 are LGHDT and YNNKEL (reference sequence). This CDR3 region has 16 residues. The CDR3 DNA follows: TGTGCCAGCAGCCAAGTCCTCGGGCCGGTGAACACTGAAGCTTTCTTT. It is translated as CASSQVLGPVNTEAFF.

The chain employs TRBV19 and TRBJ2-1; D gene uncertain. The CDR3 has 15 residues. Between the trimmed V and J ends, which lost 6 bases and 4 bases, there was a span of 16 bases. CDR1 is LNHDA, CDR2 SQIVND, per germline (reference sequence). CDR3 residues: CASSPQTPIYNEQFF. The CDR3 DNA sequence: TGTGCCAGTAGCCCACAGACCCCAATATACAATGAGCAGTTCTTC.

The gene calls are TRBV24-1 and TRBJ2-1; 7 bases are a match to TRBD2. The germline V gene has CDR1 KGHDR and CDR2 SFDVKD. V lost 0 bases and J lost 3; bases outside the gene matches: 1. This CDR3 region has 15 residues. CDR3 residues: CATSDLQRDYNEQFF. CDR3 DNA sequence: TGTGCCACCAGTGATTTGCAGCGGGACTACAATGAGCAGTTCTTC.

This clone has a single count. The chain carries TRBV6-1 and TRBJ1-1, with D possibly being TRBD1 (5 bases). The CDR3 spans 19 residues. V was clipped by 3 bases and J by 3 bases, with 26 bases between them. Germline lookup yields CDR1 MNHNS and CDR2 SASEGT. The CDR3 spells CASSESAQGDPFRDTEAFF. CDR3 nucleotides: TGTGCCAGCAGTGAGTCTGCCCAGGGCGATCCTTTTAGGGACACTGAAGCTTTCTTT.

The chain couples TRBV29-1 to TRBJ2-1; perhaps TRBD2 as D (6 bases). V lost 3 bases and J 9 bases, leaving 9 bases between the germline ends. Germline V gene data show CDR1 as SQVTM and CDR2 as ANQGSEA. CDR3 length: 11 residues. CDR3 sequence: CSVDKGLEQFF. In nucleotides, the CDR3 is TGCAGCGTTGACAAGGGACTTGAGCAGTTCTTC.

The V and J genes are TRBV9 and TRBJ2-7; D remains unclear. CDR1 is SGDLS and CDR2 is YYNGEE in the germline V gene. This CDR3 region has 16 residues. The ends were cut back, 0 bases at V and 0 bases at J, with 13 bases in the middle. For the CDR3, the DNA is TGTGCCAGCAGCGTAGGGGAAGGGATCATCTCCTACGAGCAGTACTTC. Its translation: CASSVGEGIISYEQYF.

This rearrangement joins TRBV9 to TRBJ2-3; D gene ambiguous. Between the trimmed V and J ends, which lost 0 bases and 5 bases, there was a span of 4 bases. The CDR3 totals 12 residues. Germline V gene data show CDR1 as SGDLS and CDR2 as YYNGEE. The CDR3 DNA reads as TGTGCCAGCAGCGTAGGTCGAGATACGCAGTATTTT. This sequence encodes CASSVGRDTQYF.

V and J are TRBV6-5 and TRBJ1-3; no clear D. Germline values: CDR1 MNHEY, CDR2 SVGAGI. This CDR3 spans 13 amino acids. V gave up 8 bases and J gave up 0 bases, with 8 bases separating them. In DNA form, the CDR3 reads TGTGCCAGCGTTAAAGACTCTGGAAACACCATATATTTT. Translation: CASVKDSGNTIYF.

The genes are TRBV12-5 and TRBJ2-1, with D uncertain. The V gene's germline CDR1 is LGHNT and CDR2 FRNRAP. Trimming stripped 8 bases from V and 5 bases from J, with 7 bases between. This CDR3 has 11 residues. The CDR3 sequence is CASTRNNEQFF. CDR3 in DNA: TGTGCTAGTACCAGAAACAATGAGCAGTTCTTC. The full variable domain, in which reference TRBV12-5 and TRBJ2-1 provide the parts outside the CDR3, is DARVTQTPRHKVTEMGQEVTMRCQPILGHNTVFWYRQTMMQGLELLAYFRNRAPLDDSGMPKDRFSAEMPDATLATLKIQPSEPRDSAVYFCASTRNNEQFFGPGTRLTVL.

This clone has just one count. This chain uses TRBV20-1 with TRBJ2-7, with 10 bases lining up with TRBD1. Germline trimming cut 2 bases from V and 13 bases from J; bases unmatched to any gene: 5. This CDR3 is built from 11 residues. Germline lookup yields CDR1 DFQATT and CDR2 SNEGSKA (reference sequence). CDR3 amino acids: CSARTRDRGYF. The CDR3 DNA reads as TGCAGTGCTAGAACCCGGGACAGGGGATACTTC.

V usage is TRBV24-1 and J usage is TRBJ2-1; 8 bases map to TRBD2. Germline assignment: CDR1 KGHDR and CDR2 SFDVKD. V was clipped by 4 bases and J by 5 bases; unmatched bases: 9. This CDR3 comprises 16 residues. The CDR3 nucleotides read TGTGCCACCAGTGACTCCAGCGGGGGAATGCACAATGAGCAGTTCTTC. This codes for CATSDSSGGMHNEQFF.